This T cell receptor beta chain is from a study of T cells in Graves' hyperthyroidism and ophthalmopathy. At least ten counts were recorded for this clonotype. The antigen is unknown. Patients with ophthalmopathy all had a Clinical Activity Score of at least 3, a NOSPECS grade of at least 4 and duration under 3 months. Each diagnosis was grounded in clinical symptoms, serum thyroxine and TRAb, thyroid ultrasound, and orbital computed tomography. Germline V CDR1 and CDR2: DFQATT, SNEGSKA (reference sequence). CDR3 size: 11 residues. Trimming left V 7 bases short and J 1 base short, with 8 bases between. Study-wide results and limits: The model forecast ophthalmopathy, anticipating it by a median roughly 6.3 months before onset. Blood samples included most of the expanded thyroid clonotypes exceeding 0.001.

TCR beta CDR3 regions were amplified from RNA. Carried out on the TCR CDR3, a first-round RT-PCR used the HTBI primer set. TCRdb re-called the multiplex PCR reads through MiXCR, storing one row per CDR3 protein. The data contain about 250,000 distinct CDR3 sequences, approximately 24% of them singletons. The TCR comes from a woman in her thirties or forties with Graves' ophthalmopathy. The material sequenced was blood. The chain employs TRBV20-1 and TRBJ2-7; D uncertain. CDR3 sequence reads: CSVRVSYEQYF. The CDR3 DNA reads TGCAGTGTACGAGTTTCCTACGAGCAGTACTTC.